This T cell receptor (beta chain) derives from a study of siplizumab effects on memory and regulatory T cells (dated by TCRdb to about 2019). About the study as a whole: The study examined how the anti-CD2 antibody siplizumab affects alloreactive T-cell subsets in allogeneic mixed lymphocyte reactions built from human PBMCs. General conclusions and limits of the study: Siplizumab significantly lowered the cumulative frequency of alloreactive sequences that could be traced to unstimulated CD4+ memory T cells. A naive or memory phenotype could not be assigned to roughly 75-96% of proliferating CD4+ or CD8+ clones. No functional confirmation was obtained for the suppressive function of proliferating Tregs from siplizumab cultures. Because sequences below about 10^-5 frequency were poorly captured, only a minor fraction of alloreactive clones could be mapped to unstimulated subsets. Unstimulated naive T cells appeared more diverse than memory T cells, and naive cells seemed to contribute substantially to the alloresponse. Among mappable alloreactive CD4+ clones, the Treg-derived fraction averaged around 69% with siplizumab versus 25% to 30% in control reactions.

As concerns this clone: There is no known antigen for this receptor. Base qualities are missing; no much larger clone stands one base away.

Library creation used the immunoSEQ multiplex PCR assay. Each sample had some 10^5 TCR templates assayed by the deep sequencing platform. Genomic DNA extracted from sorted T cells was used for TCRbeta CDR3 sequencing. As for how the authors treated the data: The R programming language was used for clonal analysis of TCRbeta CDR3 data. Alloreactive CD4+ and CD8+ clones were defined by comparing unstimulated samples with post-reaction CFSE-low samples. Alloreactive CD4+ clones were assigned to regulatory or non-regulatory origin by matching sequences to sorted unstimulated Treg and non-Treg repertoires. TCRdb holds this immuneACCESS table with in-frame rearrangements only. Some clones are missing; in checked studies, unresolved V genes explain under half, and the rest has no known cause. The DNA gave D and trimming, while V, J and clone size come from that table. This sample is represented by fewer than 130,000 clones; around nine tenths of them were singletons. The top ten hold around 1.3% of the sample.

The germline V gene provides CDR1 MNHEY and CDR2 SVGAGI. Relative to germline, V is missing 0 bases and J is missing 4 bases, with 5 bases of the junction outside any gene match. The CDR3 spans 16 residues, from the cysteine through the phenylalanine. The read is trimmed to its CDR3 DNA, 48 bases read in frame from base 1. Sorted unstimulated T cells and proliferating T cells recovered from mixed lymphocyte reactions underwent TCRbeta CDR3 sequencing. Fresh whole blood from fewer than 11 HLA-typed healthy donors was used to isolate PBMCs. The specimen sequenced was CD4+ T cells sorted from blood. Here the chain combines TRBV6-5 and TRBJ1-3; a stretch of 8 junction bases matches TRBD1. This sequence originates from a human donor in good health. The nucleotides read TGTGCCAGCAGTTACTCTCCCCGGACAGGGGGAAACACCATATATTTT. Its translation is CASSYSPRTGGNTIYF.